This TCR beta chain was profiled in a study of blood T cells in healthy people across ages. This clonotype has only a few counts. This CDR3 comprises 14 residues. In germline, CDR1 is SQVTM, CDR2 ANQGSEA. The authors ran a second PCR of about 6 to 11 cycles using a sample-barcoded 5' primer and a J-beta primer mix. TCRdb re-analysed the 5' RACE reads in MiXCR, keeping a single row per CDR3 protein. The sample holds some 1,000,000 distinct CDR3 sequences, almost 25% seen once. These same data were also listed under a study on T cells of mothers and their children.

The J gene is TRBJ2-5, the V gene TRBV29-1; the D is unclear. The end of the DNA fits TRBJ2-7 better, so the J call may be wrong. The material sequenced was blood. This sequence was found in a girl aged 2-10 years in good health. The CDR3 loop is CSVEGKSGSYEQYF. CDR3 DNA sequence: TGCAGCGTTGAAGGGAAATCGGGCTCCTACGAGCAGTACTTC.